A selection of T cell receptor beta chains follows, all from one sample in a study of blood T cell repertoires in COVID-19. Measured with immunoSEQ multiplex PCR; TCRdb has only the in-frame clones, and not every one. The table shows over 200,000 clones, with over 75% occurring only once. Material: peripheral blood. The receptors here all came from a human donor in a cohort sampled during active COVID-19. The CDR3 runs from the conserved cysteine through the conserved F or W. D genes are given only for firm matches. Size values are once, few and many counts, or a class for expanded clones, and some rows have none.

cdr3_nt: TGTGCCAGCAGCCAACGAGGGGGTGGCTACACCTTC
cdr3_aa: CASSQRGGGYTF
d_call: NA
v_call: TRBV28
j_call: TRBJ1-2
clone_size: NA

cdr3_nt: TGTGCCAGCAGCAAAGCTCCGGACAGGGGCTCCTACGAGCAGTACTTC
cdr3_aa: CASSKAPDRGSYEQYF
d_call: NA
v_call: TRBV21-1
j_call: TRBJ2-7
clone_size: NA

cdr3_nt: TGTGCCAGCAGCTTGGAGCCTAACACTGAAGCTTTCTTT
cdr3_aa: CASSLEPNTEAFF
d_call: NA
v_call: TRBV5-5
j_call: TRBJ1-1
clone_size: NA

cdr3_nt: TGTGCCAGCAGCTCCGGACAGGCTAACTATGGCTACACCTTC
cdr3_aa: CASSSGQANYGYTF
d_call: TRBD1
v_call: TRBV7-6
j_call: TRBJ1-2
clone_size: once

cdr3_nt: TGTGCCAGCAGCGCTAGAGTTGGACAGCCCCAGCATTTT
cdr3_aa: CASSARVGQPQHF
d_call: NA
v_call: TRBV6-5
j_call: TRBJ1-5
clone_size: NA

cdr3_nt: TGTGCCAGCAGCTTATGGCAGGGATCAGAAGCTTTCTTT
cdr3_aa: CASSLWQGSEAFF
d_call: NA
v_call: TRBV7-2
j_call: TRBJ1-1
clone_size: NA

cdr3_nt: TGTGCCAGCAGCCAATGGGACTCCCCGGGCACAGCCAAAAACATTCAGTACTTC
cdr3_aa: CASSQWDSPGTAKNIQYF
d_call: NA
v_call: TRBV3-1/TRBV3-2
j_call: TRBJ2-4
clone_size: once

cdr3_nt: TGTGCCAGCAGTTACAGCAGGGGGGTGGGCTACACCTTC
cdr3_aa: CASSYSRGVGYTF
d_call: TRBD1
v_call: TRBV6-5
j_call: TRBJ1-2
clone_size: NA

cdr3_nt: TGTGCCAGCACCACGCGGGGACTAAACAATGAGCAGTTCTTC
cdr3_aa: CASTTRGLNNEQFF
d_call: TRBD2
v_call: TRBV6-6
j_call: TRBJ2-1
clone_size: once

cdr3_nt: TGTGCCAGCAGTTACCCCGTTACTAGCGGGGTCAAAACAGATACGCAGTATTTT
cdr3_aa: CASSYPVTSGVKTDTQYF
d_call: TRBD2
v_call: TRBV6-2/TRBV6-3
j_call: TRBJ2-3
clone_size: NA

cdr3_nt: TGTGCCAGCAGCCAAGATCAGGAGGCCATGGTACGGGCTGAAGCTTTCTTT
cdr3_aa: CASSQDQEAMVRAEAFF
d_call: NA
v_call: TRBV14
j_call: TRBJ1-1
clone_size: NA

cdr3_nt: TGTGCCAGCAGCTTAGATGGGAGCTCTGGAAACACCATATATTTT
cdr3_aa: CASSLDGSSGNTIYF
d_call: NA
v_call: TRBV7-9
j_call: TRBJ1-3
clone_size: NA

cdr3_nt: TGTGCCAGCAGTTTTGAAAGGGGCGCCGGTGGCTACACCTTC
cdr3_aa: CASSFERGAGGYTF
d_call: NA
v_call: TRBV6-5
j_call: TRBJ1-2
clone_size: NA

cdr3_nt: TGTGCCAGCAGTTACAGGCGGCCCGAGGATAATTCACCCCTCCACTTT
cdr3_aa: CASSYRRPEDNSPLHF
d_call: NA
v_call: TRBV6-2/TRBV6-3
j_call: TRBJ1-6
clone_size: NA

cdr3_nt: TGTGCCAGCTTTCGGACAACGAACACTGAAGCTTTCTTT
cdr3_aa: CASFRTTNTEAFF
d_call: NA
v_call: TRBV6-5
j_call: TRBJ1-1
clone_size: NA

cdr3_nt: TGTGCCAGCAGCCTCTTAGCGACGTCCTACAATGAGCAGTTCTTC
cdr3_aa: CASSLLATSYNEQFF
d_call: NA
v_call: TRBV5-4
j_call: TRBJ2-1
clone_size: NA

cdr3_nt: TGTGCCAGCAGTATTTTTTGGGGGGGAGAGACCCAGTACTTC
cdr3_aa: CASSIFWGGETQYF
d_call: TRBD2
v_call: TRBV6-2/TRBV6-3
j_call: TRBJ2-5
clone_size: NA

cdr3_nt: TGCGCCAGCAGCTTGCTTACTATTTCCCACGAGCAGTACTTC
cdr3_aa: CASSLLTISHEQYF
d_call: NA
v_call: TRBV5-1
j_call: TRBJ2-7
clone_size: NA

cdr3_nt: TGTGCCAGCAGCGGGAGCGGGAGGACCTACGAGCAGTACTTC
cdr3_aa: CASSGSGRTYEQYF
d_call: TRBD2
v_call: TRBV3-1/TRBV3-2
j_call: TRBJ2-7
clone_size: NA

cdr3_nt: TGTGCCAGCACATTAGACAGGGGGAACACTGAAGCTTTCTTT
cdr3_aa: CASTLDRGNTEAFF
d_call: TRBD1
v_call: TRBV6-5
j_call: TRBJ1-1
clone_size: NA

cdr3_nt: TGCGCCAGCAGCCAAGATTCTCGCACAGATACGCAGTATTTT
cdr3_aa: CASSQDSRTDTQYF
d_call: NA
v_call: TRBV4-3
j_call: TRBJ2-3
clone_size: NA

cdr3_nt: TGTGCCAGCAGTTCCCGAGGGACATACCTTTTTTCACCCCTCCACTTT
cdr3_aa: CASSSRGTYLFSPLHF
d_call: NA
v_call: TRBV5-6
j_call: TRBJ1-6
clone_size: NA

cdr3_nt: TGTGCCAGCAGTTACTCACTTGTCCGGACAGGGGGCGTCGAGCAGTACTTC
cdr3_aa: CASSYSLVRTGGVEQYF
d_call: TRBD1
v_call: TRBV6-2/TRBV6-3
j_call: TRBJ2-7
clone_size: NA

cdr3_nt: TGTGCCAGCTCGCCGGGGGGTTACGAGCAGTACTTC
cdr3_aa: CASSPGGYEQYF
d_call: TRBD2
v_call: TRBV18
j_call: TRBJ2-7
clone_size: NA

cdr3_nt: TGTGCCAGCAGTGAAGGGACTAAGGAGTTCTTC
cdr3_aa: CASSEGTKEFF
d_call: TRBD2
v_call: TRBV6-4
j_call: TRBJ2-1
clone_size: NA

cdr3_nt: TGTGCCAGTAGTATGCGGATCTCTGGAAACACCATATATTTT
cdr3_aa: CASSMRISGNTIYF
d_call: NA
v_call: TRBV19
j_call: TRBJ1-3
clone_size: NA

cdr3_nt: TGTGCCAGCAGTTCCGCCGGGACAGGGATAGATGAGCAGTTCTTC
cdr3_aa: CASSSAGTGIDEQFF
d_call: TRBD1
v_call: TRBV6-5
j_call: TRBJ2-1
clone_size: once

cdr3_nt: TGTGCCAGCAGTTCCCACCTACAGACTGAAGCTTTCTTT
cdr3_aa: CASSSHLQTEAFF
d_call: NA
v_call: TRBV27
j_call: TRBJ1-1
clone_size: NA

cdr3_nt: TGTGCCAGCAGCCAAGTACACCTTAACACTGAAGCTTTCTTT
cdr3_aa: CASSQVHLNTEAFF
d_call: NA
v_call: TRBV3-1/TRBV3-2
j_call: TRBJ1-1
clone_size: NA

cdr3_nt: TGTGCCAGCAGCTTAGGAGGCGGACTAGCGGGAGGTCGAAGCGAGCAGTACTTC
cdr3_aa: CASSLGGGLAGGRSEQYF
d_call: TRBD2
v_call: TRBV7-2
j_call: TRBJ2-7
clone_size: NA

cdr3_nt: TGTGCCAGCAGTCTACCCCCACGGGGAGGGGCCTACGAGCAGTACTTC
cdr3_aa: CASSLPPRGGAYEQYF
d_call: TRBD2
v_call: TRBV6-6
j_call: TRBJ2-7
clone_size: NA

cdr3_nt: TGTGCCAGCTCACCAAGAGGGCGCGGGACGAACACTGAAGCTTTCTTT
cdr3_aa: CASSPRGRGTNTEAFF
d_call: NA
v_call: TRBV18
j_call: TRBJ1-1
clone_size: NA

cdr3_nt: TGCGCCAGCAACCAACCGGCGGTCGCTTATAATTCACCCCTCCACTTT
cdr3_aa: CASNQPAVAYNSPLHF
d_call: NA
v_call: TRBV4-1
j_call: TRBJ1-6
clone_size: NA

cdr3_nt: TGTGCCAGCAGTTCCCCGAGCGGGAGGCCCAATGAGCAGTTCTTC
cdr3_aa: CASSSPSGRPNEQFF
d_call: TRBD2
v_call: TRBV6-6
j_call: TRBJ2-1
clone_size: NA

cdr3_nt: TGTGCCAGCAGACCCCCCATGACAGGGGGTGGCTACACCTTC
cdr3_aa: CASRPPMTGGGYTF
d_call: TRBD1
v_call: TRBV27
j_call: TRBJ1-2
clone_size: few

cdr3_nt: TGCGCCAGCAGCCCCCGAAGGGGTGCCGAGCAGTACTTC
cdr3_aa: CASSPRRGAEQYF
d_call: NA
v_call: TRBV5-1
j_call: TRBJ2-7
clone_size: NA

cdr3_nt: TGTGCCAGCAGCTTAGAGGCTAGCGGGAGGGCCCATGGGTCCTACAATGAGCAGTTCTTC
cdr3_aa: CASSLEASGRAHGSYNEQFF
d_call: TRBD2
v_call: TRBV11-2
j_call: TRBJ2-1
clone_size: NA

cdr3_nt: TGCGCCAGCAGCCAAGGCGGGGAGACCCAGTACTTC
cdr3_aa: CASSQGGETQYF
d_call: NA
v_call: TRBV4-3
j_call: TRBJ2-5
clone_size: NA

cdr3_nt: TGTGCCAGCAGTTATCCAGGGGGTTACGGCTACACCTTC
cdr3_aa: CASSYPGGYGYTF
d_call: TRBD1
v_call: TRBV27
j_call: TRBJ1-2
clone_size: few

cdr3_nt: TGTGCCAGCAGAGAACGACAGGGGGCTTACACCGGGGAGCTGTTTTTT
cdr3_aa: CASRERQGAYTGELFF
d_call: TRBD1
v_call: TRBV11-2
j_call: TRBJ2-2
clone_size: NA

cdr3_nt: TGTGCCAGCAGCAGGTCAAACCCGACAGGGGAGGATTCACCCCTCCACTTT
cdr3_aa: CASSRSNPTGEDSPLHF
d_call: NA
v_call: TRBV21-1
j_call: TRBJ1-6
clone_size: NA